This paragraph reports one T cell receptor beta chain. Its cognate antigen is unknown. This record comes from a study of T cells in Graves' hyperthyroidism and ophthalmopathy. Authors of the study amplified TCR beta CDR3 regions from RNA transcripts. RT-PCR in the first round (using the HTBI primer set) targeted the TCR CDR3. TCRdb analysed the multiplex PCR reads with MiXCR anew, one entry per CDR3 protein. The sample lists about 380,000 distinct CDR3 sequences, less than 20% seen once, with 40% to 45% in the top ten. This CDR3 spans 14 amino acids. CDR1 is SEHNR, CDR2 FQNEAQ, per germline (reference sequence). The V and J ends lost 1 base and 6 bases respectively, with 10 bases between them. Study-wide findings and caveats: The blood repertoire included most of the expanded thyroid clonotypes above 0.001.

This receptor was taken from a man between 18 and 29 years old with Graves' ophthalmopathy. The sequencing sample was made of blood. The chain employs TRBV7-9 and TRBJ1-5, with D perhaps TRBD1 (5 bases). Here the CDR3 DNA reads TGTGCCAGCAGCTTAGAGGACACTCTTCAGCCCCAGCATTTT. This codes for CASSLEDTLQPQHF.